This T cell receptor beta chain originates from a study of cytomegalovirus exposure and HLA in healthy donors. It was with 60 Vbeta and 13 Jbeta primers that the PCR ran. The repertoire was sequenced with immunoSEQ multiplex PCR; TCRdb's copy has only in-frame clones and lacks some. This repertoire shows 170,000 or so clones, 84% found once; its top ten account for 5% to 7%. Trimming cost V 4 bases and J 8 bases; bases outside gene matches: 8. This CDR3 spans 14 amino acids. Germline V lookup: CDR1 MNHNS, CDR2 SASEGT. General observations from the study: There were approximately 150 TCR beta chains listed as cytomegalovirus-associated.

A note on this clone: The antigen is unknown.

The genes are TRBV6-1 and TRBJ1-2; 9 bases agree with TRBD1. The sequencing input was PBMCs. This clonotype originated in a man over 45 in good health and CMV-seropositive. In DNA, the CDR3 is TGTGCCAGCAGTGGGGGGACAGGGACCTACGGCTACACCTTC. Encoded protein: CASSGGTGTYGYTF.